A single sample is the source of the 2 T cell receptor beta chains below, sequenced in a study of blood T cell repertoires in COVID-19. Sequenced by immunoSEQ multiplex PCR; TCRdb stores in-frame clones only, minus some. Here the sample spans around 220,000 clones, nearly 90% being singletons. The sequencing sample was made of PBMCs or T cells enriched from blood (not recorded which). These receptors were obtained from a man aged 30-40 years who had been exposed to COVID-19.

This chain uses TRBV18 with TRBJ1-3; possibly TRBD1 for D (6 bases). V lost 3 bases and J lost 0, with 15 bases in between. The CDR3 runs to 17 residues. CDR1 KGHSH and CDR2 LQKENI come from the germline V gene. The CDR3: CASSPAPGQISGNTIYF. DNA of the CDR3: TGTGCCAGCTCACCTGCCCCGGGACAAATCTCTGGAAACACCATATATTTT.

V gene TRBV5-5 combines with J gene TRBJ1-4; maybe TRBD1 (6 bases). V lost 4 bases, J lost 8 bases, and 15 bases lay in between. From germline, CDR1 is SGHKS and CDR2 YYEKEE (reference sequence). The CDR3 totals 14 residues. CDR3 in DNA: TGTGCCAGCAGCAGGACAGTGTTAAACGAAAAACTGTTTTTT. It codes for CASSRTVLNEKLFF.